This note documents a single T cell receptor beta chain sequence. Its antigen is still unknown. Sequencing was preceded by expansion of antigen-specific CD4+ T cells with viral peptide pools in the ViraFEST assay. At the end of about 10 days of culture, CD4+ T cells were isolated. The data stem from a study of vaccination effects on CD4 cells after COVID-19. The table came from immunoSEQ multiplex PCR; TCRdb's copy has only in-frame clones and leaves some out. This sample has roughly 61,000 clones, with approximately 80% found just once. The CDR3 has 15 amino acids. Germline assignment: CDR1 MNHNY and CDR2 SVGAGI (reference sequence). Germline trimming cut 5 bases from V and 1 base from J; bases unmatched to any gene: 7.

This receptor was identified in a human donor who received a COVID-19 vaccine. The specimen comprised CD4+ T cells from PBMCs cultured with HCoV-229E spike peptides, sampled before COVID-19 vaccination. This chain uses TRBV6-6 with TRBJ2-7, with 8 nucleotides matching TRBD1. The CDR3 loop is CASSGADRGSYEQYV. The CDR3 DNA reads as TGTGCCAGCAGTGGCGCCGACAGGGGATCCTACGAGCAGTACGTC.